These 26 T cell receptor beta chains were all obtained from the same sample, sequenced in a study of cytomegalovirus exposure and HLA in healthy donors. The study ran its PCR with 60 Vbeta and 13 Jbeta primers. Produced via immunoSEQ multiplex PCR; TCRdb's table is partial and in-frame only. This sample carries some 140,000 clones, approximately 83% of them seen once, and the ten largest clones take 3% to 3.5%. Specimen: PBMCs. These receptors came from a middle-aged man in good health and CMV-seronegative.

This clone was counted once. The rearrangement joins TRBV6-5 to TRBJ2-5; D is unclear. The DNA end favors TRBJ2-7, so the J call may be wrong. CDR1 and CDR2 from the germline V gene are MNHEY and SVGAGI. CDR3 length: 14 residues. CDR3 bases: TGTGCCAGCAATGTTACAGTTACCGACTACGAGCAGTACTTC. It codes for CASNVTVTDYEQYF.

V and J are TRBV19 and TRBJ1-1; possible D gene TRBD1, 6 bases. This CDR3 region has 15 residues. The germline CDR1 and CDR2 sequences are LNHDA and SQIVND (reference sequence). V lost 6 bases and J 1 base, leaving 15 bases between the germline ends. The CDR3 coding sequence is TGTGCCAGTAGCCAGACAGGATCTGCGAACACTGAAGCTTTCTTT. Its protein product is CASSQTGSANTEAFF.

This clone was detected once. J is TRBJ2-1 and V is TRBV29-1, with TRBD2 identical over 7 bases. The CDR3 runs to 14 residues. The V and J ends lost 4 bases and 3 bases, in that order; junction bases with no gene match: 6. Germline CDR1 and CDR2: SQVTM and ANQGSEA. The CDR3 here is CSVGGGSNYNEQFF. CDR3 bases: TGCAGCGTTGGGGGAGGGAGTAACTACAATGAGCAGTTCTTC.

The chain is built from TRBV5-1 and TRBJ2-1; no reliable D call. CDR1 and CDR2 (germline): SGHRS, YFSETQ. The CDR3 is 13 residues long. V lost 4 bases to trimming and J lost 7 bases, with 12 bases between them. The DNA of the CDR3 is TGCGCCAGCAGCCCACCTGCTCGGAATGAGCAGTTCTTC. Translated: CASSPPARNEQFF.

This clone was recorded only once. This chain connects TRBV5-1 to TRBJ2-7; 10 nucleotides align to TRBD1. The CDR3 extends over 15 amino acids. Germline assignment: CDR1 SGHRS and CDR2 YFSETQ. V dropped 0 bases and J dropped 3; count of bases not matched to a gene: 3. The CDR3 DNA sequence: TGCGCCAGCAGCTTGGGACAGGGGGCGGACTACGAGCAGTACTTC. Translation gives CASSLGQGADYEQYF.

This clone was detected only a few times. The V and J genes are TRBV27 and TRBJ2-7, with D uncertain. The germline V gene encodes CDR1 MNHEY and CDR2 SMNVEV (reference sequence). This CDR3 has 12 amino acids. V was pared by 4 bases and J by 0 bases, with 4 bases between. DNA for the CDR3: TGTGCCAGCAGTTCAAACTCCTACGAGCAGTACTTC. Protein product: CASSSNSYEQYF.

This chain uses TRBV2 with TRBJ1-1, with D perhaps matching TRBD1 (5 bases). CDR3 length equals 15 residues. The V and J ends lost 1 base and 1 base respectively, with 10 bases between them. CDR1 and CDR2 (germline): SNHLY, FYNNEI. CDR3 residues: CASSEDGRENTEAFF. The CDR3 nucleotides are TGTGCCAGCAGTGAAGATGGCAGGGAGAACACTGAAGCTTTCTTT.

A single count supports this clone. The CDR3 DNA reads TGTGCCAGCAGCTCAGGACAGGGGGCCGGGGAGCTGTTTTTT. Protein sequence: CASSSGQGAGELFF. The chain links TRBV7-6 to TRBJ2-2; 10 bases line up with TRBD1. The CDR3 is 14 amino acids. CDR1 and CDR2 (germline): SGHVS, FNYEAQ. V was pared by 4 bases and J by 6 bases, with 2 bases of the junction left unmatched. Variable domain in full (rest from reference TRBV7-6 and TRBJ2-2): GAGVSQSPRYKVTKRGQDVALRCDPISGHVSLYWYRQALGQGPEFLTYFNYEAQQDKSGLPNDRFSAERPEGSISTLTIQRTEQRDSAMYRCASSSGQGAGELFFGEGSRLTVL.

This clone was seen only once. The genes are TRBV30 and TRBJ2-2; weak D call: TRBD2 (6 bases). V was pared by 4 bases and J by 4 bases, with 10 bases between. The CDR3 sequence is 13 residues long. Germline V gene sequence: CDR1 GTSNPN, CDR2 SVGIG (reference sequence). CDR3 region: CAWTWGVTGELFF. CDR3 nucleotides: TGTGCCTGGACTTGGGGGGTCACCGGGGAGCTGTTTTTT.

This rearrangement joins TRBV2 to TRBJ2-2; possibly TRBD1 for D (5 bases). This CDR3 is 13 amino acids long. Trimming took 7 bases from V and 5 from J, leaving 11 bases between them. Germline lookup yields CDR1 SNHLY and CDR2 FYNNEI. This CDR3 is CASNSQGTGELFF. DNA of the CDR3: TGTGCCAGCAACTCCCAGGGTACCGGGGAGCTGTTTTTT.

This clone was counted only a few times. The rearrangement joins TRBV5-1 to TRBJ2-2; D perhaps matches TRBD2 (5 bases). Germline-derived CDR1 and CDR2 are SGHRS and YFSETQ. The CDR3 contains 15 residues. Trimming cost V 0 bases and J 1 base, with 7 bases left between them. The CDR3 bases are TGCGCCAGCAGCTTGGCCGAGGGGAACACCGGGGAGCTGTTTTTT. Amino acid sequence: CASSLAEGNTGELFF. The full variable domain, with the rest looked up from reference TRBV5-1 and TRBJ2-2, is KAGVTQTPRYLIKTRGQQVTLSCSPISGHRSVSWYQQTPGQGLQFLFEYFSETQRNKGNFPGRFSGRQFSNSRSEMNVSTLELGDSALYLCASSLAEGNTGELFFGEGSRLTVL.

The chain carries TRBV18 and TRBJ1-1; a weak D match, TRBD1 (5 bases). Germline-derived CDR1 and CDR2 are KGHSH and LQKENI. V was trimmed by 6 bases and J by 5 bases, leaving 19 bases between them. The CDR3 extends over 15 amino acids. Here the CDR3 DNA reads TGTGCCAGCTCCCCTCGGATGGGGGGAGAAACTGAAGCTTTCTTT. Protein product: CASSPRMGGETEAFF.

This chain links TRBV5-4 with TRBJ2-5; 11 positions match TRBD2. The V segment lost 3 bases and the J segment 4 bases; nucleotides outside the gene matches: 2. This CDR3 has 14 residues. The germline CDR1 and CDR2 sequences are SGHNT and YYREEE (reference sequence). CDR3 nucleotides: TGTGCCAGCAGCTACCTAGCGGGGGGAGAGACCCAGTACTTC. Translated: CASSYLAGGETQYF.

The CDR3 bases are TGTGCCAGCAGCTACGGAGGGAATCAGCCCCAGCATTTT. It yields the protein CASSYGGNQPQHF. The J gene is TRBJ1-5, the V gene TRBV5-6; D remains unclear. Germline CDR1 is SGHDT and CDR2 is YYEEEE. The CDR3 consists of 13 residues. Between the trimmed V and J ends, which lost 3 bases and 4 bases, there was a span of 8 bases.

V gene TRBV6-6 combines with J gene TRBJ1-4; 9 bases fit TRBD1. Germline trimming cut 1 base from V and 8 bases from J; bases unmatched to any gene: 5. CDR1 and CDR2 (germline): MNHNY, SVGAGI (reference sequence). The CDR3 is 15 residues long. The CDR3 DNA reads TGTGCCAGCAGTTACTTCGGACAGGGGCCAGAAAAACTGTTTTTT. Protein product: CASSYFGQGPEKLFF.

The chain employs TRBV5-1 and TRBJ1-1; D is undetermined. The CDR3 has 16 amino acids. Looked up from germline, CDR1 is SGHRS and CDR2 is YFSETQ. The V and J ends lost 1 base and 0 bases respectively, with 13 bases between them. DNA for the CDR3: TGCGCCAGCAGCTTGAGGTTCGGGGTCGTGAACACTGAAGCTTTCTTT. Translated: CASSLRFGVVNTEAFF.

CDR3 nucleotide sequence: TGTGCCAGCAGCTTCGCATCTGGGACTAGCGGGCCCGATGGCGAGCAGTTCTTC. Translated, it gives CASSFASGTSGPDGEQFF. The genes are TRBV7-2 and TRBJ2-1; 12 nucleotides align to TRBD2. Trimming removed 3 bases from V and 10 bases from J; junction bases left unmatched: 16. CDR1 SGHTA and CDR2 FQGNSA come from the germline V gene. This CDR3 comprises 18 residues.

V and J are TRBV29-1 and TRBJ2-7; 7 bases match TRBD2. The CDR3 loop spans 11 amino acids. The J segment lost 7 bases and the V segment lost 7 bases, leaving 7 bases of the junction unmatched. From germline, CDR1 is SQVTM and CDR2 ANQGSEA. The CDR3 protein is CSAGRGREQYF. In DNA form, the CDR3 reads TGCAGCGCCGGGCGGGGGAGGGAGCAGTACTTC.

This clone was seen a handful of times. As DNA, the CDR3 is TGCAGCGTGAGGACAGGGTCGGGCTACGAGCAGTACTTC. It specifies CSVRTGSGYEQYF. This rearrangement joins TRBV29-1 to TRBJ2-7; the match to TRBD1 covers 8 bases. The ends lost 6 bases at V and 3 bases at J; junction bases unmatched: 7. The germline V gene encodes CDR1 SQVTM and CDR2 ANQGSEA. The CDR3 contains 13 residues.

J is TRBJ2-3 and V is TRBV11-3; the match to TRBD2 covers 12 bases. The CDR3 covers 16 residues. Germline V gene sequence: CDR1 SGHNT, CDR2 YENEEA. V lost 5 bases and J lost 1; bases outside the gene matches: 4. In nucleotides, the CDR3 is TGTGCCAGCAGCCCCGGACTAGCGGGGCGCACAGATACGCAGTATTTT. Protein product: CASSPGLAGRTDTQYF.

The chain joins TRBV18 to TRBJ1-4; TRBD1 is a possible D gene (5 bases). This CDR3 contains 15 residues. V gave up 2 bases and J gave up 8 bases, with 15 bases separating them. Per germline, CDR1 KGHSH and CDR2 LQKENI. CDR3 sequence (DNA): TGTGCCAGCTCACCAGGGGTGACGAAGGGGGAAAAACTGTTTTTT. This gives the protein CASSPGVTKGEKLFF. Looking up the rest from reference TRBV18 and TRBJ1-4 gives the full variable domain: NAGVMQNPRHLVRRRGQEARLRCSPMKGHSHVYWYRQLPEEGLKFMVYLQKENIIDESGMPKERFSAEFPKEGPSILRIQQVVRGDSAAYFCASSPGVTKGEKLFFGSGTQLSVL.

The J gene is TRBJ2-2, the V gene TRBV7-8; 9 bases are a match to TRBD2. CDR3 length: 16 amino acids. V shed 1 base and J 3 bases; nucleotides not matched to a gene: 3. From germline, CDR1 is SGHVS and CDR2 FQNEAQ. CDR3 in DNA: TGTGCCAGCAGCTTAGTTAGCGGGAGTGACACCGGGGAGCTGTTTTTT. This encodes CASSLVSGSDTGELFF.

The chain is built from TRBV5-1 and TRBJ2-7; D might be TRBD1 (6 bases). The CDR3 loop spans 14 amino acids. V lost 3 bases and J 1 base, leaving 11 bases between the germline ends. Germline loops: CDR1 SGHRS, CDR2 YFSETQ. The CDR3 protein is CASSSQQGSYEQYF. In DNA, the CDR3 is TGCGCCAGCAGCTCCCAACAGGGTTCCTACGAGCAGTACTTC.

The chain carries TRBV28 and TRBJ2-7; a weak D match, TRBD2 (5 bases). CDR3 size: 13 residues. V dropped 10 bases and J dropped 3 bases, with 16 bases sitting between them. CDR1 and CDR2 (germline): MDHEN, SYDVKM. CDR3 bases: TGTGCCACCCTAGGACCGGAGGACTACGAGCAGTACTTC. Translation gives CATLGPEDYEQYF.

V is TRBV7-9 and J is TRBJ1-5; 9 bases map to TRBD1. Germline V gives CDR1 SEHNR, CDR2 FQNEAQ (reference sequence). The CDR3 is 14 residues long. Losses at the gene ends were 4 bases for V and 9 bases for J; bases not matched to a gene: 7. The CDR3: CASSSGQGRSPQHF. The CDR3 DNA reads TGTGCCAGCAGCTCGGGACAGGGACGGTCGCCCCAGCATTTT.

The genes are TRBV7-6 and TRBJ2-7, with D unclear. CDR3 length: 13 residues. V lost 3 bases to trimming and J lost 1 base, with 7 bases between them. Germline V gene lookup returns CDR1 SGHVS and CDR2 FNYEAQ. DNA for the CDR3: TGTGCCAGCAGCTTGGGCGTGTCCTACGAGCAGTACTTC. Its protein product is CASSLGVSYEQYF.